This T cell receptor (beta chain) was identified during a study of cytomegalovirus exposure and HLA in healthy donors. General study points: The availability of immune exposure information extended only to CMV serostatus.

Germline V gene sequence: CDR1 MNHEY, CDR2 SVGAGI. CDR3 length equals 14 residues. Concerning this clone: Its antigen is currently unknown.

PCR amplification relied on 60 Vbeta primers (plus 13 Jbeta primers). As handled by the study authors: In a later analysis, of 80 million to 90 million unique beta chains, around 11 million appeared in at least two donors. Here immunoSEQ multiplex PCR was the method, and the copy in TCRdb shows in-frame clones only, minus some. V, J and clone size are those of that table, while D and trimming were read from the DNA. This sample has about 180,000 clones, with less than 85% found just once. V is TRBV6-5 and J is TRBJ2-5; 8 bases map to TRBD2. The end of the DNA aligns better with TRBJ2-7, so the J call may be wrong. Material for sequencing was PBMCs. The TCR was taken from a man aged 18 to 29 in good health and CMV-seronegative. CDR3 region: CASSPLRGRIEQYF. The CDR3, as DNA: TGTGCCAGCAGTCCCCTCCGCGGGAGGATCGAGCAGTACTTC.